This is a list of T cell receptor beta chains from one sample in a study of T-cell memory formation after mild COVID-19. TCRdb re-called the 5' RACE reads through MiXCR, storing one row per CDR3 protein. Here the sample spans hundreds of thousands of distinct CDR3 sequences, roughly an eighth being singletons. The specimen sequenced was PBMCs or a T cell subset sorted from them (not recorded which). The receptor set was obtained from a man younger than 35 who had mild COVID-19 (a few samples of this study predate the infection). Cell type and time point are not known. CDR3s include the opening cysteine and the closing phenylalanine or tryptophan. Each record gives: clone size, V gene, D gene, J gene, CDR3 DNA, CDR3 protein. D genes are given only for firm matches. Clone sizes are given selectively: once, few, many, or a class where the clone is expanded.

-	TRBV6-5	-	TRBJ2-6	TGTGCCAGCAGTTACTCAATAGGAGCGGGTGGGGCCAACGTCCTGACTTTC	CASSYSIGAGGANVLTF
-	TRBV7-9	-	TRBJ1-1	TGTGCCAGCAGCTTAGCAGCGAGCACTGAAGCTTTCTTT	CASSLAASTEAFF
-	TRBV25-1	-	TRBJ2-7	TGTGCCAGCAGGGGTCTCGAGCAGTACTTC	CASRGLEQYF
many	TRBV4-2	TRBD2	TRBJ2-1	TGTGCCAGCAGCCTAGGAGGCGCGGGGGGGCACGAGCAGTTCTTC	CASSLGGAGGHEQFF
-	TRBV12-3/TRBV12-4	-	TRBJ2-4	TGTGCCAGCACCTTGGGGGTCTCCAAAAACATTCAGTACTTC	CASTLGVSKNIQYF
-	TRBV6-6	TRBD1	TRBJ1-5	TGTGCCAGCAGGCTGGACAGGGGTGGGAATCAGCCCCAGCATTTT	CASRLDRGGNQPQHF
few	TRBV7-3	-	TRBJ1-1	TGTGCCAGCAGCCGACGGGTTCACACTGAAGCTTTCTTT	CASSRRVHTEAFF
many	TRBV4-2	TRBD1	TRBJ1-1	TGTGCCAGCAGCCCATCAGGACAGGAAAACACTGAAGCTTTCTTT	CASSPSGQENTEAFF
few	TRBV7-3	-	TRBJ2-1	TGTGCCAGCAGCTTACAGTCGACAGGTGAATCTGAGCAGTTCTTC	CASSLQSTGESEQFF
-	TRBV5-1	-	TRBJ1-6	TGCGCCAGCAGCTCGGGGTCGACGGGCTACAATTCACCCCTCCACTTT	CASSSGSTGYNSPLHF
few	TRBV29-1	-	TRBJ2-3	TGCAGCGTTGAAAGGGGGGGAGGCACAGATACGCAGTATTTT	CSVERGGGTDTQYF
few	TRBV12-5	TRBD2	TRBJ2-3	TGTGCTAGTGAGCCCCGGGCTAGCGGTGGGCGGGATACGCAGTATTTT	CASEPRASGGRDTQYF
few	TRBV5-1	TRBD2	TRBJ2-3	TGCGCCAGCAGCTTGCCCAGCGGGGGAAACACAGATACGCAGTATTTT	CASSLPSGGNTDTQYF
few	TRBV6-2/TRBV6-3	-	TRBJ2-5	TGTGCCAGCACCCAGACGGGGGACCAAGAGACCCAGTACTTC	CASTQTGDQETQYF
-	TRBV7-9	-	TRBJ2-5	TGTGCCAGCAGCCCCTTTCAGGCGACCCAGTACTTC	CASSPFQATQYF
few	TRBV4-1	-	TRBJ1-5	TGCGCCAGCAGCCAAGATAATAGGGTTAGTCAGCCCCAGCATTTT	CASSQDNRVSQPQHF
-	TRBV30	TRBD1	TRBJ1-4	TGTGCCTGGAGTGGGGGACAGGGGACGACTCGGGAAAAACTGTTTTTT	CAWSGGQGTTREKLFF
many	TRBV7-2	-	TRBJ1-5	TGTGCCAGCAGCTCCGAGATTTGGAATCAGCCCCAGCATTTT	CASSSEIWNQPQHF
many	TRBV4-1	-	TRBJ2-3	TGCGCCAGCAGCCAAGAATGGATCCCTAGCACAGATACGCAGTATTTT	CASSQEWIPSTDTQYF
-	TRBV12-3/TRBV12-4	-	TRBJ1-6	TGTGCCAGCAGTTTCGGACCGATCTATAATTCACCCCTCCACTTT	CASSFGPIYNSPLHF
few	TRBV3-1	-	TRBJ1-2	TGTGCCAGCACCCCAAGGGGGTCCGCTAACTATGGCTACACCTTC	CASTPRGSANYGYTF
-	TRBV7-6	TRBD1	TRBJ1-1	TGTGCCAGCAGCCCAACGCCACAGGGGCCAAAATTCGGTGAATCTTTCTTT	CASSPTPQGPKFGESFF
few	TRBV4-3	-	TRBJ1-5	TGCGCCAGCAGCCAAGCCGAGGATCAGCCCCAGCATTTT	CASSQAEDQPQHF
many	TRBV7-2	TRBD2	TRBJ2-7	TGTGCCAGCAGCTCACAGGGACTAGCCACGTGGGGCGAGCAGTACTTC	CASSSQGLATWGEQYF
-	TRBV6-1	-	TRBJ1-1	TGTGCCAGCAGCCTTCAGGGAGGGGGGAACACTGAAGCTTTCTTT	CASSLQGGGNTEAFF